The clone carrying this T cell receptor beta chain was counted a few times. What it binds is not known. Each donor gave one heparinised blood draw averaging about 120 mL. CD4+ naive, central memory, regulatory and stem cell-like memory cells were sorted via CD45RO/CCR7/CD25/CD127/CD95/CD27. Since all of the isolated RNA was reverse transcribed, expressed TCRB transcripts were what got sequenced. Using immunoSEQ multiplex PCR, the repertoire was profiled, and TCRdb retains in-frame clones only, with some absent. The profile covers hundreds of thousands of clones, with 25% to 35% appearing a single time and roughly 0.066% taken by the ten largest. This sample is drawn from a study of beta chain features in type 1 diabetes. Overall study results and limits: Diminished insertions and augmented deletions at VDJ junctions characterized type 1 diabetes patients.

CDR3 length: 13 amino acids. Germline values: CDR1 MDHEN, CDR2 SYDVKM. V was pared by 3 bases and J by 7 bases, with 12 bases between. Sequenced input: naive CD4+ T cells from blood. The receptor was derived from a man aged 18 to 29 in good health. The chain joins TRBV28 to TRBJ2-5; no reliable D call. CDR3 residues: CASSLTAGRTQYF. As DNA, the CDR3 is TGTGCCAGCAGTTTGACGGCCGGGCGGACCCAGTACTTC.